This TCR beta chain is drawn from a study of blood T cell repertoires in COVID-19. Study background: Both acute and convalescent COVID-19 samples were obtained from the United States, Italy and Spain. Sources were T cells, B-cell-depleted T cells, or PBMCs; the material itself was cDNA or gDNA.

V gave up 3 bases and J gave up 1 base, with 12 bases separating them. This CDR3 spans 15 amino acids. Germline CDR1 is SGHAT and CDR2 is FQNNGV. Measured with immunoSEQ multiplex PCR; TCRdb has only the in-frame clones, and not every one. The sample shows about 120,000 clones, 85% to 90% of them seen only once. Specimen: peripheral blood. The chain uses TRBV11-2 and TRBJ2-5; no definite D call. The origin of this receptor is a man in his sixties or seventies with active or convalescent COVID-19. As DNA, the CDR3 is TGTGCCAGCAGCTTCCCCCGAGTACTCCAAGAGACCCAGTACTTC. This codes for CASSFPRVLQETQYF.